Listed here are 5 T cell receptor beta chains from one sample, sequenced in a study of T cell repertoires in cytomegalovirus infection (dated by TCRdb to the late 2010s). Instrument on record: Illumina HiSeq 1500. The public reads were reanalyzed by TCRdb: fastp trimming at Q25, MiXCR alignment, in-frame beta chains only. Rows are unified per CDR3 protein, each entry keeping the most common DNA and genes. The table for this sample lists about 100,000 distinct CDR3 sequences; around a quarter of them were counted only once. More than 35% of the sample rests with the top ten. Source material: CD8+ T cells from PBMCs. The source is a human donor in good health (CMV status not recorded). Some clones in this sample may be carry-over from other donors' samples.

This clonotype was detected many times. The V and J genes are TRBV2 and TRBJ2-3, with 9 positions matching TRBD2. Germline CDR1 is SNHLY and CDR2 is FYNNEI. The J segment lost 0 bases and the V segment lost 6 bases, leaving 4 bases of the junction unmatched. The CDR3 loop spans 15 amino acids. The CDR3 DNA sequence: TGTGCCAGCAGCGCCGGGACTAGCAGCACAGATACGCAGTATTTT. Amino acids: CASSAGTSSTDTQYF.

V and J are TRBV4-1 and TRBJ1-1; D remains ambiguous. Trimming shortened V by 0 bases and J by 4 bases, and 9 bases separated the two germline ends. Germline-derived CDR1 and CDR2 are MGHRA and YSYEKL. The CDR3 sequence is 14 residues long. The CDR3: CASSQDETGTEAFF. CDR3 DNA: TGCGCCAGCAGCCAAGACGAGACGGGCACTGAAGCTTTCTTT.

This chain joins TRBV7-2 and TRBJ2-3, with 8 bases that match TRBD2. CDR1 SGHTA and CDR2 FQGNSA come from the germline V gene. This CDR3 region has 14 residues. The junction had 4 bases not matched to a gene; V was cut back by 8 bases and J by 0 bases. CDR3 sequence (DNA): TGTGCCAGCGAACTAGCGGCTAGCACAGATACGCAGTATTTT. Protein product: CASELAASTDTQYF.

Only one count was recorded for this clonotype. The chain recombines TRBV12-3 or TRBV12-4 with TRBJ2-1, with TRBD2 matching 7 bases. Losses at the gene ends were 3 bases for V and 7 bases for J; bases not matched to a gene: 6. The CDR3 has 14 residues. CDR3 sequence: CASSFALAENEQFF. The CDR3 DNA reads as TGTGCCAGCAGTTTCGCCCTAGCGGAGAATGAGCAGTTCTTC.

This clonotype was counted only a few times. The chain is built from TRBV12-3 or TRBV12-4 and TRBJ2-7, with 9 nucleotides matching TRBD1. This CDR3 has 14 residues. Germline trimming cut 4 bases from V and 5 bases from J; bases unmatched to any gene: 6. CDR3 residues: CASSSGTGWNEQYF. Here the CDR3 DNA reads TGTGCCAGCAGTTCCGGGACAGGGTGGAACGAGCAGTACTTC.